The TCR beta chain under discussion was sequenced for a study of blood T cell repertoires in COVID-19. Germline CDR1 and CDR2: LNHDA and SQIVND (reference sequence). Losses at the gene ends were 3 bases for V and 5 bases for J; bases not matched to a gene: 6. The CDR3 is made up of 14 amino acids. Sequencing was performed with immunoSEQ multiplex PCR; in TCRdb, only in-frame clones are kept and a portion is missing. In the table there are over 200,000 clones, 80% to 85% of which are singletons. This sequence originates from a human donor in a cohort sampled during active COVID-19. The gene calls are TRBV19 and TRBJ2-7; 8 bases fit TRBD1. Sequencing was carried out using peripheral blood. The CDR3 coding sequence is TGTGCCAGTAGTATGACAGGGGAAGTCCACGAGCAGTACTTC. The encoded protein is CASSMTGEVHEQYF.